This T cell receptor (beta chain) comes out of a study of blood T cell repertoires in COVID-19. Overall study: PBMCs, B-cell-depleted T cells, or T cells provided the cDNA or gDNA that made up the material.

Germline V gene lookup returns CDR1 LGHDT and CDR2 YNNKEL (reference sequence). The V end was cut by 2 bases, the J end by 1 base, with 20 bases between. The length of the CDR3 is 18 residues. This clone came up once. The assay was immunoSEQ multiplex PCR, and TCRdb's table has in-frame clones only and misses some. The table shows about 74,000 clones, with less than 85% occurring only once. The receptor was isolated from a human donor in a cohort sampled during active COVID-19. The material sequenced was peripheral blood. The gene calls are TRBV3-1 (or the pseudogene TRBV3-2) and TRBJ1-1; D remains unclear. In DNA, the CDR3 is TGTGCCAGCAGCCAACCCACCGCCAGCGTGTCGAAGAACACTGAAGCTTTCTTT. Its protein is CASSQPTASVSKNTEAFF.